This entry concerns a single TCR beta chain. Its cognate antigen is unknown. This sample was taken from a study of post-analysis software for immune sequencing data. Overall study: Secondary progressive, relapsing-remitting and progressive-relapsing multiple sclerosis were among the included disease courses. Study outcomes and limitations: When the samples were clustered directly with F measure, those that had been prepared in the same batch showed strong co-clustering. Higher frequency in patients than in controls was seen for a handful of TRBV segments, with TRBV5-6, TRBV5-1 and TRBV20-1 among them.

Germline assignment: CDR1 SSHAT and CDR2 FNYEAQ (reference sequence). The CDR3 loop spans 13 amino acids. J was trimmed by 6 bases and V by 5 bases; bases with no gene match: 7. Unique molecular identifiers were present in the TCR beta cDNA libraries. One entry per CDR3 protein results from TCRdb running MiXCR on the PCR reads. This sample has about 200,000 distinct CDR3 sequences, with over 25% found just once. The chain combines TRBV7-7 with TRBJ2-7; 7 positions match TRBD1. The source is a girl aged 2-17 years with multiple sclerosis. Sequences were obtained from blood. The CDR3 DNA is TGTGCCAGCAGCACACAAACAGGGGCCGAGCAGTACTTC. This codes for CASSTQTGAEQYF. The full variable domain, in which reference TRBV7-7 and TRBJ2-7 provide the parts outside the CDR3, is GAGVSQSPRYKVTKRGQDVTLRCDPISSHATLYWYQQALGQGPEFLTYFNYEAQPDKSGLPSDRFSAERPEGSISTLTIQRTEQRDSAMYRCASSTQTGAEQYFGPGTRLTVT.